The 27 T cell receptor beta chains presented below share a single source sample, sequenced in a study of blood T cell repertoires in COVID-19 (dated by TCRdb to about 2020). The library was made by the immunoSEQ multiplex PCR assay. TCRdb limited this immuneACCESS table to in-frame rearrangements with V and J called. A share of clones is missing; checked studies link under half to unresolved V genes, and the rest is unexplained. In this sample the table shows 200,000 to 250,000 clones, about 85% of which occur a single time. The ten largest clones capture around 1.6% of the sample. Sequencing was performed on peripheral blood. The source of these receptors is a man between 65 and 80 years old with acute or convalescent COVID-19.

V and J are TRBV3-1 (or the pseudogene TRBV3-2) and TRBJ2-7; tentatively, D is TRBD2 (6 bases). V lost 4 bases and J 2 bases, leaving 15 bases between the germline ends. The CDR3 spans 15 residues. CDR1 and CDR2 from the germline V gene are LGHDT and YNNKEL (reference sequence). DNA for the CDR3: TGTGCCAGCAGCCGGTCCGCGGGACCTACCTACGAGCAGTACTTC. It encodes CASSRSAGPTYEQYF.

This chain joins TRBV29-1 and TRBJ2-1; 14 bases agree with TRBD2. Germline CDR1 SQVTM, CDR2 ANQGSEA. The junction had 5 bases not matched to a gene; V was cut back by 4 bases and J by 6 bases. There are 15 residues in the CDR3. Here the CDR3 reads CSVVKGTSGSNEQFF. The CDR3 DNA is TGCAGCGTTGTGAAGGGGACTAGCGGGAGCAATGAGCAGTTCTTC.

This clone has a handful of counts. The rearrangement links TRBV5-1 to TRBJ2-3, with D maybe TRBD2 (6 bases). Germline loops: CDR1 SGHRS, CDR2 YFSETQ. The CDR3 has 14 residues. Trimming left V 2 bases short and J 1 base short, with 8 bases between. The CDR3 DNA is TGCGCCAGCAGCTTTTCTAGCGGCACAGATACGCAGTATTTT. Translated, it gives CASSFSSGTDTQYF.

This rearrangement joins TRBV4-3 to TRBJ2-5; tentative D call: TRBD1 (6 bases). Per the germline V gene, CDR1 is LGHNA and CDR2 is YSLEER. Trimming removed 3 bases at V and 2 bases at J, with 16 bases between. This CDR3 is 16 amino acids long. The CDR3 DNA follows: TGCGCCAGCAGCCAGTCTACCTCAAGGGGGCAAGAGACCCAGTACTTC. Residues: CASSQSTSRGQETQYF.

V usage is TRBV5-1 and J usage is TRBJ2-3; the match to TRBD2 covers 9 bases. CDR1 and CDR2 from the germline V gene are SGHRS and YFSETQ. V shed 2 bases, J shed 4 bases, and the junction held 2 bases outside the gene matches. The CDR3 covers 14 residues. This CDR3 reads CASSFSGSADTQYF. The CDR3 bases are TGCGCCAGCAGCTTTAGCGGGAGCGCAGATACGCAGTATTTT.

This chain links TRBV15 with TRBJ2-5; D remains ambiguous. There are 12 residues in the CDR3. Per the germline V gene, CDR1 is LNHNV and CDR2 is YYDKDF (reference sequence). V gave up 5 bases and J gave up 5 bases, with 9 bases separating them. Written as DNA, the CDR3 is TGTGCCACCAGCTTTCTTCGGGAGACCCAGTACTTC. This translates into CATSFLRETQYF.

The chain has TRBV5-1 and TRBJ2-7, with 11 nucleotides matching TRBD2. V gave up 4 bases and J gave up 6 bases; unmatched junction bases: 9. The V gene's germline CDR1 is SGHRS and CDR2 YFSETQ. There are 15 residues in the CDR3. The CDR3 sequence: CASSPVAGGPGEQYF. The DNA for the CDR3 is TGCGCCAGCAGCCCTGTAGCGGGAGGGCCTGGCGAGCAGTACTTC.

This clone has just a few counts. CDR3: CASSTGQGGSGYTF. The CDR3 bases are TGCGCCAGCAGCACGGGACAGGGAGGCAGTGGCTACACCTTC. The chain uses TRBV5-1 and TRBJ1-2, with 9 bases matching TRBD1. Per germline, CDR1 SGHRS and CDR2 YFSETQ. The CDR3 runs 14 residues. The V segment lost 4 bases and the J segment 7 bases; nucleotides outside the gene matches: 8.

The chain recombines TRBV7-3 with TRBJ2-5; TRBD2 aligns across 11 bases. The germline gives CDR1 SGHTA, CDR2 FQGTGA. V shed 6 bases and J 5 bases; nucleotides not matched to a gene: 8. This CDR3 is built from 15 residues. The CDR3 is CASRLAGGPSETQYF. Written as DNA, the CDR3 is TGTGCCAGCAGGTTAGCGGGAGGGCCGAGCGAGACCCAGTACTTC.

The gene calls are TRBV15 and TRBJ1-2, with D possibly being TRBD1 (5 bases). V gave up 4 bases and J gave up 2 bases, with 8 bases separating them. CDR3 length: 13 residues. In germline, CDR1 is LNHNV, CDR2 YYDKDF (reference sequence). The CDR3 spells CATSNDRNYGYTF. CDR3 sequence (DNA): TGTGCCACCAGCAACGACAGAAACTATGGCTACACCTTC.

This clone was observed a single time. This rearrangement joins TRBV7-9 to TRBJ1-3; 10 bases are a match to TRBD1. The CDR3 loop spans 18 amino acids. Germline CDR1 is SEHNR and CDR2 is FQNEAQ (reference sequence). V was pared by 5 bases and J by 0 bases, with 10 bases of the junction left unmatched. The DNA of the CDR3 is TGTGCCAGCAGCCCCGGGACAGGGGCCCGATACTCTGGAAACACCATATATTTT. Translating gives CASSPGTGARYSGNTIYF.

The CDR3: CAASLAGEYNEQFF. The CDR3 DNA follows: TGTGCCGCTAGCTTAGCGGGGGAATACAATGAGCAGTTCTTC. The rearrangement uses TRBV19 and TRBJ2-1; 9 bases line up with TRBD2. Germline values: CDR1 LNHDA, CDR2 SQIVND (reference sequence). V lost 11 bases, J lost 4 bases, and 9 bases stayed unmatched. The CDR3 is made up of 14 amino acids.

V usage is TRBV29-1 and J usage is TRBJ1-2; 10 bases line up with TRBD1. There are 13 residues in the CDR3. Germline trimming cut 0 bases from V and 7 bases from J; bases unmatched to any gene: 2. Germline values: CDR1 SQVTM, CDR2 ANQGSEA. CDR3 sequence reads: CSVEDGTGVGYTF. The CDR3 nucleotides read TGCAGCGTTGAAGACGGGACAGGGGTTGGCTACACCTTC.

CDR3 DNA: TGTGCCAGCAGTGAATCATGGCTAGCGGGAGTTAGCGGGGAGCTGTTTTTT. Translating it yields CASSESWLAGVSGELFF. This sequence joins TRBV25-1 and TRBJ2-2, with TRBD2 matching 10 bases. V shed 1 base, J shed 7 bases, and the junction held 9 bases outside the gene matches. The CDR3 spans 17 residues. Germline CDR1 reads MGHDK; CDR2 reads SYGVNS.

V gene TRBV19 combines with J gene TRBJ2-3, with 9 bases matching TRBD1. The V and J ends lost 5 bases and 4 bases, in that order; junction bases with no gene match: 10. Germline lookup yields CDR1 LNHDA and CDR2 SQIVND (reference sequence). The CDR3 runs to 16 residues. CDR3 loop: CASSPSPGTGPDTQYF. CDR3 nucleotide sequence: TGTGCCAGTAGTCCCTCTCCCGGGACAGGGCCAGATACGCAGTATTTT.

This chain joins TRBV11-2 and TRBJ1-4; D is perhaps TRBD1 (6 bases). The V end lost 1 base, the J end lost 2 bases, and 11 bases lay between the germline ends. The germline V gene has CDR1 SGHAT and CDR2 FQNNGV. This CDR3 is built from 16 residues. The CDR3 loop reads CASSLGAGGTNEKLFF. CDR3 nucleotides: TGTGCCAGCAGCTTAGGGGCTGGGGGCACTAATGAAAAACTGTTTTTT.

The chain joins TRBV19 to TRBJ1-1; TRBD1 is a possible D gene (5 bases). V was trimmed by 6 bases and J by 4 bases, leaving 15 bases between them. The CDR3 is made up of 14 amino acids. The germline gives CDR1 LNHDA, CDR2 SQIVND (reference sequence). As DNA, the CDR3 is TGTGCCAGTAGCAAAATGGTGGGGGGCACTGAAGCTTTCTTT. Translated: CASSKMVGGTEAFF.

About this clone: Distinct nucleotide sequences in the sample also encode this CDR3. The V call is TRBV2, the J call TRBJ2-1; 12 nucleotides match TRBD2. Looked up from germline, CDR1 is SNHLY and CDR2 is FYNNEI. CDR3 length equals 14 residues. The trim removed 3 bases at V and 7 bases at J, leaving 1 base unmatched. The CDR3 sequence: CASSETSGGNEQFF. DNA of the CDR3: TGTGCCAGCAGTGAGACTAGCGGGGGTAATGAGCAGTTCTTC.

The chain recombines TRBV2 with TRBJ1-5; 7 bases agree with TRBD1. This CDR3 comprises 12 residues. Germline lookup yields CDR1 SNHLY and CDR2 FYNNEI. V lost 4 bases, J lost 12 bases, and 6 bases stayed unmatched. The DNA of the CDR3 is TGTGCCAGCAGTGTCCGGGACAGCCTCCAGCATTTT. Amino acids: CASSVRDSLQHF.

This clone was seen a handful of times. The chain employs TRBV7-9 and TRBJ2-7, with TRBD2 matching over 10 bases. The CDR3 runs to 14 residues. V lost 4 bases, J lost 0 bases, and 0 bases stayed unmatched. Germline CDR1 SEHNR, CDR2 FQNEAQ (reference sequence). CDR3 sequence reads: CASSSSGSSYEQYF. The CDR3 DNA follows: TGTGCCAGCAGCTCTAGCGGGAGCTCCTACGAGCAGTACTTC.

This chain uses TRBV5-6 with TRBJ1-1, with D perhaps matching TRBD1 (6 bases). CDR1 is SGHDT, CDR2 YYEEEE, per germline. The CDR3 has 15 amino acids. V shed 4 bases and J shed 1 base, with 14 bases lying between them. The CDR3: CASSPGRGWNTEAFF. Written as DNA, the CDR3 is TGTGCCAGCAGCCCGGGAAGGGGGTGGAACACTGAAGCTTTCTTT.

The chain is built from TRBV19 and TRBJ1-2; D is unclear. The CDR3 loop spans 13 amino acids. V was cut by 10 bases and J by 3 bases, with 15 bases left in between. Germline V CDR1 and CDR2: LNHDA, SQIVND (reference sequence). The CDR3 DNA reads as TGTGCCACGTATTATCGGGAACACTATGGCTACACCTTC. Translating gives CATYYREHYGYTF.

The count of this clone is one. The rearrangement joins TRBV4-3 to TRBJ2-3, with TRBD2 matching 7 bases. Germline V gene lookup returns CDR1 LGHNA and CDR2 YSLEER. The CDR3 length is 16 residues. V gave up 0 bases and J gave up 4 bases; unmatched junction bases: 7. The CDR3 DNA is TGCGCCAGCAGCCAAGAACTACTAGCGATCGCAGATACGCAGTATTTT. This translates into CASSQELLAIADTQYF.

This chain connects TRBV19 to TRBJ2-2; a weak D match, TRBD1 (5 bases). The germline V gene encodes CDR1 LNHDA and CDR2 SQIVND (reference sequence). The V gene lost 6 bases and the J gene lost 0 bases, with 11 bases spanning the gap. This CDR3 spans 15 amino acids. The CDR3 reads CASRRQTANTGELFF. CDR3 coding DNA: TGTGCCAGTAGGCGGCAGACAGCGAACACCGGGGAGCTGTTTTTT.

In DNA, the CDR3 is TGTGCCAGCAGTGTAACCGGGGTCAGCTCCTACGAGCAGTACTTC. Translation gives CASSVTGVSSYEQYF. The rearrangement uses TRBV6-2 or TRBV6-3 and TRBJ2-7, with TRBD2 as a possible D gene (5 bases). Deletions cut 5 bases from V and 0 bases from J, with 14 bases between. CDR3 length: 15 amino acids. Germline V lookup: CDR1 MNHEY, CDR2 SVGEGT.

The chain couples TRBV27 to TRBJ2-2; 9 bases fit TRBD1. This CDR3 comprises 15 residues. Losses at the gene ends were 5 bases for V and 6 bases for J; bases not matched to a gene: 7. Per the germline V gene, CDR1 is MNHEY and CDR2 is SMNVEV (reference sequence). The CDR3, as DNA: TGTGCCAGCAGTCCGGGACAGGGTAATTCCGGGGAGCTGTTTTTT. Translating it yields CASSPGQGNSGELFF.

The chain is built from TRBV5-1 and TRBJ1-5; perhaps TRBD1 as D (6 bases). The germline V gene has CDR1 SGHRS and CDR2 YFSETQ. The V end lost 4 bases, the J end lost 6 bases, and 14 bases lay between the germline ends. The CDR3 covers 14 residues. CDR3 nucleotide sequence: TGCGCCAGCAGCCCGGGGGGGGCAGGTCAGCCCCAGCATTTT. It specifies CASSPGGAGQPQHF. The entire variable domain, with the rest obtained from reference TRBV5-1 and TRBJ1-5, is as follows: KAGVTQTPRYLIKTRGQQVTLSCSPISGHRSVSWYQQTPGQGLQFLFEYFSETQRNKGNFPGRFSGRQFSNSRSEMNVSTLELGDSALYLCASSPGGAGQPQHFGDGTRLSIL.